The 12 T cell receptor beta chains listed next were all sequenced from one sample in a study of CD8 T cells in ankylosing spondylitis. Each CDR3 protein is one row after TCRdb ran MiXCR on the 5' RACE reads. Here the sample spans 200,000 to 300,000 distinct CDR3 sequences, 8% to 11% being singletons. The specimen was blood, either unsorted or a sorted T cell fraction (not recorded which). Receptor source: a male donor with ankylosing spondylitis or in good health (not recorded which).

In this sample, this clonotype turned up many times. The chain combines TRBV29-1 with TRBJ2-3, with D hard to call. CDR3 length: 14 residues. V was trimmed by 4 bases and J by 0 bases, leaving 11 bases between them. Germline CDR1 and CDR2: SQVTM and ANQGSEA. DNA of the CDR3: TGCAGCGTTGTCCCCATCACTAGCACAGATACGCAGTATTTT. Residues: CSVVPITSTDTQYF.

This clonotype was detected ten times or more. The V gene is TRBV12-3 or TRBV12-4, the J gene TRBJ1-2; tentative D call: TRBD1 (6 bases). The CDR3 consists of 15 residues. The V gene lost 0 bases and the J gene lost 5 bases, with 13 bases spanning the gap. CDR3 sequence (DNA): TGTGCCAGCAGTTTAGCGCCGGGACAAGATTATGGCTACACCTTC. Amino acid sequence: CASSLAPGQDYGYTF.

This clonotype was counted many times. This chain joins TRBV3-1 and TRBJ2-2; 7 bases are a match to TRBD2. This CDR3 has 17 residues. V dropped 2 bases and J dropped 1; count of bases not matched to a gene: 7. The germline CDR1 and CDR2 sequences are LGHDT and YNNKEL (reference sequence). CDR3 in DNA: TGTGCCAGCAGCCAATCGACTAGCTCTAAGAACACCGGGGAGCTGTTTTTT. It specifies CASSQSTSSKNTGELFF.

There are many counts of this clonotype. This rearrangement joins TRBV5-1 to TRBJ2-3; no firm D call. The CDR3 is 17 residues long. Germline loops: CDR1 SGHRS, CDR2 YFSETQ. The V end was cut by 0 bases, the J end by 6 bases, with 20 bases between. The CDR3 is CASSLGDPYVSTDTQYF. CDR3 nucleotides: TGCGCCAGCAGCTTGGGCGACCCGTACGTTTCTACCGATACGCAGTATTTT.

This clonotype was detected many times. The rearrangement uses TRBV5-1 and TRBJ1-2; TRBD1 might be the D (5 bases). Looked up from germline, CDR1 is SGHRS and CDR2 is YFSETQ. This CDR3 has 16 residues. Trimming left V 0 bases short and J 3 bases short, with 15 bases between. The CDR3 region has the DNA TGCGCCAGCAGCTTGGAGCCGGAGACAGCCTACTATGGCTACACCTTC. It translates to CASSLEPETAYYGYTF.

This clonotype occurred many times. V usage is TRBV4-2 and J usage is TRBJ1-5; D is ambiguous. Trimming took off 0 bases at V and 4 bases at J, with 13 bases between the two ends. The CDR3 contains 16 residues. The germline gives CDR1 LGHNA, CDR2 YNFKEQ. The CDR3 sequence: CASSQDQGRKNQPQHF. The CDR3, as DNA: TGTGCCAGCAGCCAAGATCAAGGGCGGAAAAATCAGCCCCAGCATTTT.

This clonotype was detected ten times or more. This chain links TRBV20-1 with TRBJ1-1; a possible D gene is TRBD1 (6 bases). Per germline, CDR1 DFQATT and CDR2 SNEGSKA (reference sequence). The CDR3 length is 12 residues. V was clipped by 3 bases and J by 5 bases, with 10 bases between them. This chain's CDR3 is CSASLGGTEAFF. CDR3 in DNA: TGCAGTGCTAGCCTAGGGGGAACTGAAGCTTTCTTT.

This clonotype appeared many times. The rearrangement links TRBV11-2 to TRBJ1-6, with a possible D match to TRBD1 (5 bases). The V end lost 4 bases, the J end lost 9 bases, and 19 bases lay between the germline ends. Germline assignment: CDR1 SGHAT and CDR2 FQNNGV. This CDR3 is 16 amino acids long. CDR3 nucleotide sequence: TGTGCCAGCAGCTCTCCCGGGGGGACGATCGGTTCACCCCTCCACTTT. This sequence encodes CASSSPGGTIGSPLHF.

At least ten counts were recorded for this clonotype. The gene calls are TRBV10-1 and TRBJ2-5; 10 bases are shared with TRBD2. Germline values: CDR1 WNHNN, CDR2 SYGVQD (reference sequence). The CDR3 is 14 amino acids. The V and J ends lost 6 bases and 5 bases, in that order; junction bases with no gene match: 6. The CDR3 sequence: CASSRAGGPETQYF. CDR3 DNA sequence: TGCGCCAGCAGCCGAGCGGGAGGGCCCGAGACCCAGTACTTC.

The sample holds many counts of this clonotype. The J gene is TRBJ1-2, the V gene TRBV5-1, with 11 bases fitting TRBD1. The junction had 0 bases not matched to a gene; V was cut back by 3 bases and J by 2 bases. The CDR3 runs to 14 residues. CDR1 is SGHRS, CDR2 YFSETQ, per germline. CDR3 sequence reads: CASSWTGGNYGYTF. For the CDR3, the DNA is TGCGCCAGCAGCTGGACAGGGGGCAACTATGGCTACACCTTC.

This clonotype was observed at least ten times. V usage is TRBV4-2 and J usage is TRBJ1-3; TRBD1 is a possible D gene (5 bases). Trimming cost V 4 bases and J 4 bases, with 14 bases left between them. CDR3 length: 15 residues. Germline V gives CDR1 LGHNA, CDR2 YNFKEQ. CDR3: CASSRGGGAGNTIYF. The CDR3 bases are TGTGCCAGCAGCCGGGGCGGGGGTGCCGGAAACACCATATATTTT.

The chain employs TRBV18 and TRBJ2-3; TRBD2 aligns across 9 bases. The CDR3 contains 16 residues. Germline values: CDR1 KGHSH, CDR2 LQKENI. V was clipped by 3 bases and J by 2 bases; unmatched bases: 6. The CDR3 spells CASSPAAGGYTDTQYF. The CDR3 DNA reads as TGTGCCAGCTCACCCGCCGCGGGAGGGTACACAGATACGCAGTATTTT.